The source of this TCR beta chain is a study of graft-versus-host responses after intestinal transplantation. Points on this clone: Its antigen is not identified.

Profiled with immunoSEQ multiplex PCR; TCRdb holds only in-frame clones, not every one. The sample lists about 94,000 clones, roughly nine tenths occurring once. In germline, CDR1 is MNHEY, CDR2 SVGAGI. J was trimmed by 4 bases and V by 0 bases; bases with no gene match: 3. The CDR3 has 14 residues. This TCR came from a human donor who received an intestinal transplant. The rearrangement links TRBV6-5 to TRBJ2-7, with TRBD1 matching 7 bases. Sequencing used unstimulated CD8+ T cells sorted from spleen or lymph node cells, obtained before intestinal transplant. In DNA, the CDR3 is TGTGCCAGCAGTTACTCGGGACAGATATACGAGCAGTACTTC. Protein product: CASSYSGQIYEQYF.